These T cell receptor beta chains were read from a single sample in a study of shared T cell receptors in the human thymus. Measured with immunoSEQ multiplex PCR; TCRdb has only the in-frame clones, and not every one. The profile covers 550,000 to 800,000 clones, with 80% to 90% appearing a single time and roughly 0.01% taken by the ten largest. The same sample was also used in a study of human thymus T cells.

Sequenced sample: thymocytes. These receptors were taken from a girl less than two years old with a congenital heart defect. CDR3s include the opening cysteine and the closing phenylalanine or tryptophan. Fields, in order: V gene, clone size, J gene, D gene, CDR3 DNA, CDR3 protein. D genes are given only for firm matches. Some rows have no size entry. The others give once, few or many, or a class for an expanded clone.

V gene: TRBV15
clone size: NA
J gene: TRBJ1-2
D gene: NA
CDR3 DNA: TGTGCCACCAGCAGAGGTCGGGGTCTTAACTATGGCTACACCTTC
CDR3 protein: CATSRGRGLNYGYTF

V gene: TRBV19
clone size: NA
J gene: TRBJ2-6
D gene: TRBD1
CDR3 DNA: TGTGCCAGTAGTATGTTCCCTGGACAGGGGCTGTCGGGGGCCAACGTCCTGACTTTC
CDR3 protein: CASSMFPGQGLSGANVLTF

V gene: TRBV5-1
clone size: NA
J gene: TRBJ2-2
D gene: NA
CDR3 DNA: TGCGCCAGCAGCTTGGATCAACTACCGAACCCCGGGGAGCTGTTTTTT
CDR3 protein: CASSLDQLPNPGELFF

V gene: TRBV6-5
clone size: NA
J gene: TRBJ2-1
D gene: TRBD2
CDR3 DNA: TGTGCCAGCAGTTCCAGCGGGGGGCCTTACAATGAGCAGTTCTTC
CDR3 protein: CASSSSGGPYNEQFF

V gene: TRBV5-4
clone size: NA
J gene: TRBJ1-1
D gene: TRBD1
CDR3 DNA: TGTGCCAGCAGCACCTGGGCGGGACAGGCGAAGAACACTGAAGCTTTCTTT
CDR3 protein: CASSTWAGQAKNTEAFF

V gene: TRBV30
clone size: NA
J gene: TRBJ2-7
D gene: TRBD1
CDR3 DNA: TGTGCCTGGGATGAAGACAGGGACACTCCCACGGAGCAGTACTTC
CDR3 protein: CAWDEDRDTPTEQYF

V gene: TRBV5-1
clone size: NA
J gene: TRBJ2-1
D gene: NA
CDR3 DNA: TGCGCCAGCAGCTTGGTACCAGGGGCGGTCGAAAATGAGCAGTTCTTC
CDR3 protein: CASSLVPGAVENEQFF

V gene: TRBV27
clone size: NA
J gene: TRBJ1-2
D gene: TRBD1
CDR3 DNA: TGTGCCAGCAGTTCGACAGGGGGGCCGAGGGGCTACACCTTC
CDR3 protein: CASSSTGGPRGYTF

V gene: TRBV5-1
clone size: NA
J gene: TRBJ1-2
D gene: NA
CDR3 DNA: TGCGCCAGCAGCTGGGGACACTATAACTATGGCTACACCTTC
CDR3 protein: CASSWGHYNYGYTF

V gene: TRBV6-1
clone size: NA
J gene: TRBJ1-4
D gene: TRBD1
CDR3 DNA: TGTGCCAGCATTGAGGACAGGGGTAGTGAAAAACTGTTTTTT
CDR3 protein: CASIEDRGSEKLFF

V gene: TRBV5-6
clone size: NA
J gene: TRBJ1-1
D gene: NA
CDR3 DNA: TGTGCCAGCAGCTTAAGCAAGGTTGGGCAGCGGATGAACACTGAAGCTTTCTTT
CDR3 protein: CASSLSKVGQRMNTEAFF

V gene: TRBV28
clone size: once
J gene: TRBJ2-7
D gene: NA
CDR3 DNA: TGTGCCAGCAGCCCAGGACAGACCTACGAGCAGTACTTC
CDR3 protein: CASSPGQTYEQYF

V gene: TRBV6-5
clone size: NA
J gene: TRBJ1-2
D gene: NA
CDR3 DNA: TGTGCCAGCAGTCAAGGACTACGATATGGCTACACCTTC
CDR3 protein: CASSQGLRYGYTF

V gene: TRBV11-2
clone size: NA
J gene: TRBJ2-1
D gene: TRBD2
CDR3 DNA: TGTGCCAGCAGCTTAATCGAAAGACTAGCGGCCAACAATGAGCAGTTCTTC
CDR3 protein: CASSLIERLAANNEQFF

V gene: TRBV7-8
clone size: NA
J gene: TRBJ1-2
D gene: NA
CDR3 DNA: TGTGCCAGCAGCTTAGGCGCAGGGAGGGACTATGGCTACACCTTC
CDR3 protein: CASSLGAGRDYGYTF

V gene: TRBV15
clone size: NA
J gene: TRBJ2-5
D gene: NA
CDR3 DNA: TGTGCCACCAGCAGAGTGAAAGTTCGAGGGAAGAAGACCCAGTACTTC
CDR3 protein: CATSRVKVRGKKTQYF

V gene: TRBV9
clone size: NA
J gene: TRBJ2-3
D gene: TRBD2
CDR3 DNA: TGTGCCAGCAGCCTAGCGGGGGGAGCCACAGATACGCAGTATTTT
CDR3 protein: CASSLAGGATDTQYF

V gene: TRBV29-1
clone size: NA
J gene: TRBJ2-1
D gene: NA
CDR3 DNA: TGCAGCGTTGCTCTCACGCAATCTCGGATGATCCCTACGGGCAATGAGCAGTTCTTC
CDR3 protein: CSVALTQSRMIPTGNEQFF

V gene: TRBV6-1
clone size: once
J gene: TRBJ1-2
D gene: NA
CDR3 DNA: TGTGCCACTCCGGTGGGGACTGGTAACTATGGCTACACCTTC
CDR3 protein: CATPVGTGNYGYTF

V gene: TRBV19
clone size: NA
J gene: TRBJ1-1
D gene: NA
CDR3 DNA: TGTGCCAGTAGTTCCTTATTATCCCCGCCCGGGGAGAACACTGAAGCTTTCTTT
CDR3 protein: CASSSLLSPPGENTEAFF